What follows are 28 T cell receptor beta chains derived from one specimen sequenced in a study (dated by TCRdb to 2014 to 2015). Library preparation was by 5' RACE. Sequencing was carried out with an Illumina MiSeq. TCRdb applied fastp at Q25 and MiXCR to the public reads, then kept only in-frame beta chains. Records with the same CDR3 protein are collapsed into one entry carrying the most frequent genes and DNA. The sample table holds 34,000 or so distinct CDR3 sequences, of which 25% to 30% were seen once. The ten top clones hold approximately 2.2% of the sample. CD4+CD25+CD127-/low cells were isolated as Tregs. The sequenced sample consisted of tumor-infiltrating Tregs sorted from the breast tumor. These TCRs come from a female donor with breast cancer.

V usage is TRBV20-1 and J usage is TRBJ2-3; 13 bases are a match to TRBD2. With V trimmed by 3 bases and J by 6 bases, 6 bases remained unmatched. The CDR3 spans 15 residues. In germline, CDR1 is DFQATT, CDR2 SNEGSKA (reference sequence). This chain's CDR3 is CSASRGLAGSDTQYF. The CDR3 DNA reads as TGCAGTGCTAGTAGGGGACTAGCGGGATCGGATACGCAGTATTTT.

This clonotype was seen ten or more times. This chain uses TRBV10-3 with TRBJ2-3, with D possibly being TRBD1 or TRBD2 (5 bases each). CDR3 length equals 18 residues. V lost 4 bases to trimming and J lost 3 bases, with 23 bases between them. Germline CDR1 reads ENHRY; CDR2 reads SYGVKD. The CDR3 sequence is CAISGGVGGLGGTDTQYF. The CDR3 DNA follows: TGTGCCATCAGTGGAGGGGTTGGAGGCCTGGGCGGGACAGATACGCAGTATTTT.

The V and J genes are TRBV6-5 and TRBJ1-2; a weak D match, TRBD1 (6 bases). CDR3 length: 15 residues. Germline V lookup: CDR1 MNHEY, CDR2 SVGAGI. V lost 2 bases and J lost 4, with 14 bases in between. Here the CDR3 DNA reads TGTGCCAGCAGTTACGGGGGGGCAGCTACCTATGGCTACACCTTC. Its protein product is CASSYGGAATYGYTF.

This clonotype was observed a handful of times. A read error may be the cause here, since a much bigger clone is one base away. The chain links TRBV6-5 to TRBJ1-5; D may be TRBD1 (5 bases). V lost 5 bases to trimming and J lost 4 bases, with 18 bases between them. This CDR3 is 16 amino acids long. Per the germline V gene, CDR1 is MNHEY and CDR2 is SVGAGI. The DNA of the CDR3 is TGTGCCAGCAGTAACCGGGGACCGAGCGGAAATCAGCCCCAGCATTTT. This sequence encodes CASSNRGPSGNQPQHF.

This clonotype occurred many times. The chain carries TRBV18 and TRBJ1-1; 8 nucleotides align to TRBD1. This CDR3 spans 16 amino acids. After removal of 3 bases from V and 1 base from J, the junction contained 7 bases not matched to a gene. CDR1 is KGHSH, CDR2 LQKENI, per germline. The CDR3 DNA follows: TGTGCCAGCTCACCGATACAGGGGGTGGCGAACACTGAAGCTTTCTTT. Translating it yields CASSPIQGVANTEAFF.

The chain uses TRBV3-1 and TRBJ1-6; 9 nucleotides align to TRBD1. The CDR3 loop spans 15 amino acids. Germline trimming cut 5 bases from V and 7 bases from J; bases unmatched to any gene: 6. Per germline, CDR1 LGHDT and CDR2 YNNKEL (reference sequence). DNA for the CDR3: TGTGCCAGCAGCTGGGGCGACAGGGGGAATTCACCCCTCCACTTT. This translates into CASSWGDRGNSPLHF.

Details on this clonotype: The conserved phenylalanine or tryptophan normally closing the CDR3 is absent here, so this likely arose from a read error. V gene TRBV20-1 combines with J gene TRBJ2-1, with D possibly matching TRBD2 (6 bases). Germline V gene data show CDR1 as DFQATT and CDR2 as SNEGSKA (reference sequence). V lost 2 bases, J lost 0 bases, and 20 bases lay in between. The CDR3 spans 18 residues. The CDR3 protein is CSARPFVAEFSSYNEQFL. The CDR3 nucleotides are TGCAGTGCTAGACCATTTGTAGCGGAATTTAGCTCCTACAATGAGCAGTTCCTC.

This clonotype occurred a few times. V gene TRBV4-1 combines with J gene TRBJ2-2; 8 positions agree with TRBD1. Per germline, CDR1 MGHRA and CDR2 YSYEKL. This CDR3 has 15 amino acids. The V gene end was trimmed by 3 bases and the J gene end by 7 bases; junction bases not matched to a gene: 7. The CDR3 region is CASSQLGQADGELFF. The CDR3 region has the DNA TGCGCCAGCAGCCAGCTGGGACAGGCGGACGGGGAGCTGTTTTTT.

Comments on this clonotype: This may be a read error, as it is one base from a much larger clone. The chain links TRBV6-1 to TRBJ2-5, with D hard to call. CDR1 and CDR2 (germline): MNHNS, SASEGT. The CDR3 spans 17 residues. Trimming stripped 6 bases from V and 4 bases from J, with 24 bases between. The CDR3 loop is CASRKKEFTTASETQYF. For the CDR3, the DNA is TGTGCCAGCAGGAAAAAGGAGTTCACAACGGCGTCAGAGACCCAGTACTTC.

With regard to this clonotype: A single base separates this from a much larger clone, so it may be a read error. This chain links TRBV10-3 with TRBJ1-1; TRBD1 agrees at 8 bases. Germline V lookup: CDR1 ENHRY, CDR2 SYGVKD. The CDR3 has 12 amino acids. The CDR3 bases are TGTGCCATCAAAGGACAGGGCTCTGAAGCTTACTTT. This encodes CAIKGQGSEAYF.

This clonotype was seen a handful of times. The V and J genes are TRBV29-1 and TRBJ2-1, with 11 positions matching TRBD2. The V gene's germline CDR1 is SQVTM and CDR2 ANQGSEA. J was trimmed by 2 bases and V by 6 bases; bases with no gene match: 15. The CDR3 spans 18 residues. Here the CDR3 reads CSVGGLADPRVAYNEQFF. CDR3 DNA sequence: TGCAGCGTGGGGGGACTAGCGGATCCGAGAGTCGCCTACAATGAGCAGTTCTTC.

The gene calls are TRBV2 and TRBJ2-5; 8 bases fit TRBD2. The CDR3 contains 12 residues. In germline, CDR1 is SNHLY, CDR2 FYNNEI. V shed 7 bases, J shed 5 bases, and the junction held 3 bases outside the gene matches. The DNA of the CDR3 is TGTGCCAGCATTCGGGGGGGCGAGACCCAGTACTTC. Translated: CASIRGGETQYF.

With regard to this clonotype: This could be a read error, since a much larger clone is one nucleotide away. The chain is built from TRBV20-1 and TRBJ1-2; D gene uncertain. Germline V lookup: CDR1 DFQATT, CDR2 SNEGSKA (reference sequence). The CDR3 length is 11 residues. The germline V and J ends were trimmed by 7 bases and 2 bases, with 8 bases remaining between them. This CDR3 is CSGSANYGYTF. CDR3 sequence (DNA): TGCAGTGGGAGCGCGAACTATGGCTACACCTTC.

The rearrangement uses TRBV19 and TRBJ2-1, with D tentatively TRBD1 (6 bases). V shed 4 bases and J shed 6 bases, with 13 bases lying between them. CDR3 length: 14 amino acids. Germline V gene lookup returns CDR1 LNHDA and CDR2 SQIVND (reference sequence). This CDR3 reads CASSSNRVRNEQFF. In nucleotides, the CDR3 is TGTGCCAGTAGTAGTAACAGGGTTCGCAATGAGCAGTTCTTC.

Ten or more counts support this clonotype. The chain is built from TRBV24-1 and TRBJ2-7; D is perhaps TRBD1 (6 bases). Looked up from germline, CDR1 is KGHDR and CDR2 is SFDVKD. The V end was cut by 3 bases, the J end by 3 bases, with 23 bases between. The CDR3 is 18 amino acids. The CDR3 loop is CATSDATGTSRGRYEQYF. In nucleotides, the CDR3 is TGTGCCACCAGTGATGCAACCGGGACATCAAGAGGTCGCTACGAGCAGTACTTC.

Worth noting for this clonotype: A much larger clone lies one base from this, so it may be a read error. The CDR3 loop reads CSTWGLVRNEQFF. The CDR3 DNA follows: TGCAGTACCTGGGGATTAGTCCGTAATGAGCAGTTCTTC. The chain recombines TRBV20-1 with TRBJ2-1; D gene uncertain. This CDR3 has 13 residues. Germline V lookup: CDR1 DFQATT, CDR2 SNEGSKA (reference sequence). Trimming pared 8 bases from V and 7 bases from J, leaving 18 bases between.

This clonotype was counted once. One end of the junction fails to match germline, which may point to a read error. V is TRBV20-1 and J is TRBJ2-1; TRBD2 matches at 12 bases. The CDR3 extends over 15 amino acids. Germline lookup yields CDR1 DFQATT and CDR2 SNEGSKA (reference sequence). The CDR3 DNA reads TGCAGTGCTAGAAACAGACTAGCGGGGGTCAATGGGCAGTTCTTT. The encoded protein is CSARNRLAGVNGQFF.

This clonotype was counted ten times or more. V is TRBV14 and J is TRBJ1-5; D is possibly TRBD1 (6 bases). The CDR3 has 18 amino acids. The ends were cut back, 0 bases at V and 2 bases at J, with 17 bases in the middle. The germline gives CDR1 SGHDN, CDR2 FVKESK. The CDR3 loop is CASSQDGGGARGNQPQHF. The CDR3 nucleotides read TGTGCCAGCAGCCAAGATGGCGGGGGGGCGAGGGGCAATCAGCCCCAGCATTTT.

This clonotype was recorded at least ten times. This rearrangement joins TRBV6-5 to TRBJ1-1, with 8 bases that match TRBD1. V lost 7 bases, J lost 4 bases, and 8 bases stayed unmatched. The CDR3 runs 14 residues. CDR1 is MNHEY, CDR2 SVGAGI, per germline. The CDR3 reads CASIQTGGGTEAFF. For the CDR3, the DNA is TGTGCCAGCATTCAAACAGGGGGGGGCACTGAAGCTTTCTTT.

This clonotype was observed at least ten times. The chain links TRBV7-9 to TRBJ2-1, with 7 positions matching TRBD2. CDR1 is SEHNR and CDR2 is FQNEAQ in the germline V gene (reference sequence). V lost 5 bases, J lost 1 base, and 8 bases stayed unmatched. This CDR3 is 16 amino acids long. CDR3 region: CASSQPGGSSYNEQFF. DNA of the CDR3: TGTGCCAGCAGCCAACCCGGCGGGAGTTCCTACAATGAGCAGTTCTTC.

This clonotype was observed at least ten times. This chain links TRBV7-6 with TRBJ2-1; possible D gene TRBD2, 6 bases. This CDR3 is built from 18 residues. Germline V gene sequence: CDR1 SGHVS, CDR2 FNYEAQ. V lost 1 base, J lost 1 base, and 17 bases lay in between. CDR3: CASSLVAVLARSYNEQFF. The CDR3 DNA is TGTGCCAGCAGCTTAGTAGCTGTACTAGCTCGTTCCTACAATGAGCAGTTCTTC.

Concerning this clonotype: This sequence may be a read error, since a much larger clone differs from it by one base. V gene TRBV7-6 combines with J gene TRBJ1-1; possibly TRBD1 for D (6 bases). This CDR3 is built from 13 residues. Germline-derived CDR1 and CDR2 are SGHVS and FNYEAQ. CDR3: CASSFQGNTGAFF. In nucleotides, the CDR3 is TGTGCCAGCAGCTTTCAGGGGAACACTGGAGCTTTCTTT.

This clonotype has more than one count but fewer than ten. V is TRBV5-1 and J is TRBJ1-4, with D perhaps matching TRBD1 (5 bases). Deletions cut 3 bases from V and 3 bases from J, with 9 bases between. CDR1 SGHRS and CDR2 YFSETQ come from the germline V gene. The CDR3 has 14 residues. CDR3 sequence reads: CASSSGRSNEKLFF. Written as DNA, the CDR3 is TGCGCCAGCAGCTCAGGGCGGTCTAATGAAAAACTGTTTTTT.

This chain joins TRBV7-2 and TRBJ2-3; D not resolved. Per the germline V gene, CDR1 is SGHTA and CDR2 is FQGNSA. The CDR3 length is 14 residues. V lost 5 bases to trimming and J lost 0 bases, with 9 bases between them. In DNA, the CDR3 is TGTGCCAGCAGCGTCCGGAAGAGCACAGATACGCAGTATTTT. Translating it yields CASSVRKSTDTQYF.

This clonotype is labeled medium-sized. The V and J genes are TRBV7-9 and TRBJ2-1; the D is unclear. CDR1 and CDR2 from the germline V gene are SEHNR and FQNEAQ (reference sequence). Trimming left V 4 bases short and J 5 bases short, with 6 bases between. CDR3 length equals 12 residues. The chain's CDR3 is CASSYLHNEQFF. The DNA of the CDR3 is TGTGCCAGCAGCTATCTCCACAATGAGCAGTTCTTC.

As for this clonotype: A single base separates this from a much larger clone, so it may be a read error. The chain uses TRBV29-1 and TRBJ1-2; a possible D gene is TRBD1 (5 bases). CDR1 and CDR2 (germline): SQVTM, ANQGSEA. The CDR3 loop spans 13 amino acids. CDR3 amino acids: CSVEGGGPYGNTF. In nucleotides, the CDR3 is TGCAGCGTTGAAGGGGGCGGACCCTATGGCAACACCTTC.

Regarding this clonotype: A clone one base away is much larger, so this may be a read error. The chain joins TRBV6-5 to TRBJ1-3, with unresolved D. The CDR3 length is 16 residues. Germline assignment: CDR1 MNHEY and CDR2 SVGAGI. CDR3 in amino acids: CASSYSGAGSGSTIYF. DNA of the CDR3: TGTGCCAGCAGTTACTCAGGAGCTGGCTCTGGAAGCACCATATATTTT.

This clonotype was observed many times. The CDR3 nucleotides read TGTGCCAGCAGACCTAGAGCGGGAGCAGGGAGCAATGAGCAGTTCTTC. It yields the protein CASRPRAGAGSNEQFF. The chain couples TRBV28 to TRBJ2-1; 8 bases agree with TRBD2. The J segment lost 6 bases and the V segment lost 6 bases, leaving 13 bases of the junction unmatched. The V gene's germline CDR1 is MDHEN and CDR2 SYDVKM. The CDR3 has 16 residues.